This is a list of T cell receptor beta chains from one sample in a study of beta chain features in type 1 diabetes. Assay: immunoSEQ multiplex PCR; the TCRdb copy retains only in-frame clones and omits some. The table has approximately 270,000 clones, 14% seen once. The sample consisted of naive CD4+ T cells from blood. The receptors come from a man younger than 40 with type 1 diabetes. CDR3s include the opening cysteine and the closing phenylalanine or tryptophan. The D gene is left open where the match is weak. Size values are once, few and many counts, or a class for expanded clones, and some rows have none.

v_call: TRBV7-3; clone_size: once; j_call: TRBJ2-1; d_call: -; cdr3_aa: CASSLTGTDSYNEQFF; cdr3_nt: TGTGCCAGCAGCTTAACCGGGACTGACTCCTACAATGAGCAGTTCTTC
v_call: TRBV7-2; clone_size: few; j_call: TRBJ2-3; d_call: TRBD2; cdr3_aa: CASSLQAGLSTDTQYF; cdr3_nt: TGTGCCAGCAGCTTACAAGCGGGGCTTAGCACAGATACGCAGTATTTT
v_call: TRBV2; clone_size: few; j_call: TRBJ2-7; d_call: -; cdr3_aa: CASSQGLDSYEQYF; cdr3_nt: TGTGCCAGCAGCCAGGGGCTGGACTCCTACGAGCAGTACTTC
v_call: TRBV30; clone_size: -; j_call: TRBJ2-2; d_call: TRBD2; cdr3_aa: CAWTSTSGRTNTGELFF; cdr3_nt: TGTGCCTGGACATCAACTAGCGGGAGGACGAACACCGGGGAGCTGTTTTTT
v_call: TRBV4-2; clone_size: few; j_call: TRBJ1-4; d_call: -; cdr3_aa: CASSQSAIRREINEKLFF; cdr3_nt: TGTGCCAGCAGCCAATCTGCCATTCGGAGGGAGATTAATGAAAAACTGTTTTTT
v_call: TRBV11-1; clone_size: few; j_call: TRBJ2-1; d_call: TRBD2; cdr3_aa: CASSFRLAGGSYNEQFF; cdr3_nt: TGTGCCAGCAGCTTCAGACTAGCGGGAGGTTCCTACAATGAGCAGTTCTTC
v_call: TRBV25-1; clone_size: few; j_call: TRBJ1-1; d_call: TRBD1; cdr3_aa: CASSVGTANTEAFF; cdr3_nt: TGTGCCAGCAGTGTAGGGACAGCAAACACTGAAGCTTTCTTT
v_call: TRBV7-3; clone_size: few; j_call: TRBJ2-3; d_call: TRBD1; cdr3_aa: CASNLDRVADTQYF; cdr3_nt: TGTGCCAGCAACCTAGACAGGGTGGCAGATACGCAGTATTTT
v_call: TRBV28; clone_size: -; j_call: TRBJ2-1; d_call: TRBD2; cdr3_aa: CASSISGRNEQFF; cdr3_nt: TGTGCCAGCAGTATTAGCGGGAGAAATGAGCAGTTCTTC
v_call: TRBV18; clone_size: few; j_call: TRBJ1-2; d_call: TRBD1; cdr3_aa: CASSPRDREHGYTF; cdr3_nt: TGTGCCAGCTCACCACGGGACAGGGAACACGGCTACACCTTC
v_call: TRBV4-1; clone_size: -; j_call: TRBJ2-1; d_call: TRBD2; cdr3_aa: CASSRLAGDYNEQFF; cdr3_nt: TGCGCCAGCAGCCGACTAGCGGGCGACTACAATGAGCAGTTCTTC
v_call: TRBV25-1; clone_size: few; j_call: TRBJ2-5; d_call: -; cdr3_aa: CASSEYRVRQETQYF; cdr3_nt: TGTGCCAGCAGTGAATATCGGGTACGTCAAGAGACCCAGTACTTC
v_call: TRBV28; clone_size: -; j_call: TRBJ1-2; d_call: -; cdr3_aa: CASSYARGYGYTF; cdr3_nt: TGTGCCAGCAGTTACGCCAGGGGCTATGGCTACACCTTC
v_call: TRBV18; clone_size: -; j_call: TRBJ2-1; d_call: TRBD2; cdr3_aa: CASSLGLAGNNEQFF; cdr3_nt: TGTGCCAGCTCACTCGGACTAGCGGGTAATAATGAGCAGTTCTTC
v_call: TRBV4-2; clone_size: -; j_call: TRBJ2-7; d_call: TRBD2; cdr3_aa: CASSQDSGRALSYEQYF; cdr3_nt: TGTGCCAGCAGCCAAGATAGCGGGAGGGCCTTATCCTACGAGCAGTACTTC
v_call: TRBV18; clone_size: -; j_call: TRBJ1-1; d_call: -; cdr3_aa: CASSPSRVYTEAFF; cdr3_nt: TGTGCCAGCTCACCGTCCAGGGTCTACACTGAAGCTTTCTTT
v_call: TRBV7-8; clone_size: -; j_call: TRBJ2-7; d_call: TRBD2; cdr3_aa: CASSFLTASRLAGRSYEQYF; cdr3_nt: TGTGCCAGCAGCTTTTTAACCGCAAGCCGACTAGCGGGACGCTCCTACGAGCAATACTTC
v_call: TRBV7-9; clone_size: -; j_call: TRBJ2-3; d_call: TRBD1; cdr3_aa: CASSLLLDRGLRDTQYF; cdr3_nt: TGTGCCAGCAGCTTATTGCTGGACAGGGGTCTACGGGATACGCAGTATTTT
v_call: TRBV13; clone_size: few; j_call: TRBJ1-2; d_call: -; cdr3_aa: CASSLRGGYTF; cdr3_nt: TGTGCCAGCAGCTTAAGGGGAGGCTACACCTTC
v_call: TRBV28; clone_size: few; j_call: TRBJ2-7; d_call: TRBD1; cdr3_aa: CASSRTGPYEQYF; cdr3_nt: TGTGCCAGCTCGAGGACAGGGCCCTACGAGCAGTACTTC
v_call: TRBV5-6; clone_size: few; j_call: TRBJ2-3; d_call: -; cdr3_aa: CASSLFRSLSTDTQYF; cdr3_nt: TGTGCCAGCAGCTTATTCCGGAGCTTGAGCACAGATACGCAGTATTTT
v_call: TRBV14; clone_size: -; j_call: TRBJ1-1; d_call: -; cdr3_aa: CASSQELRGTEAFF; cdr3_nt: TGTGCCAGCAGCCAAGAACTTCGGGGCACTGAAGCTTTCTTT
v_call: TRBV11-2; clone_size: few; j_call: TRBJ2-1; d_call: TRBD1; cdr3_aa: CASSFPGQGPREQFF; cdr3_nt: TGTGCCAGCAGCTTTCCGGGACAGGGACCTAGGGAGCAGTTCTTC
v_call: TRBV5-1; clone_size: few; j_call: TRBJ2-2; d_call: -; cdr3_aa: CASSPEPNTGELFF; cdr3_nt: TGCGCCAGCAGCCCAGAACCGAACACCGGGGAGCTGTTTTTT
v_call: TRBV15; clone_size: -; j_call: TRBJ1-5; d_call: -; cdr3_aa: CATSRDPSVGNQPQHF; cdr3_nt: TGTGCCACCAGCAGAGACCCCAGCGTAGGCAATCAGCCCCAGCATTTT
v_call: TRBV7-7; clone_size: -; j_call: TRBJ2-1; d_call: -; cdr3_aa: CASSPRGAAKQFF; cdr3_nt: TGTGCCAGCAGCCCCAGGGGAGCGGCCAAGCAGTTCTTC
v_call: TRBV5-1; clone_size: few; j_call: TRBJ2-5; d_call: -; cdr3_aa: CASSFARGQETQYF; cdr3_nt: TGCGCCAGCAGCTTCGCTCGGGGACAAGAGACCCAGTACTTC
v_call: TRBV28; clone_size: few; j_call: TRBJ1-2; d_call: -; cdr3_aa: CASSLGQNYGYTF; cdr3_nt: TGTGCCAGCAGTCTCGGACAGAACTATGGCTACACCTTC
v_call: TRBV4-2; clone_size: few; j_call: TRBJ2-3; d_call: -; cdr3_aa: CASSQGRFSSTDTQYF; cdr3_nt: TGTGCCAGCAGCCAAGGTCGGTTCTCTAGCACAGATACGCAGTATTTT
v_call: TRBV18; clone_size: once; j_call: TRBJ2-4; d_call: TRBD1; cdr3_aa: CASSPGTGANIQYF; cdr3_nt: TGTGCCAGCTCACCCGGGACAGGGGCCAACATTCAGTACTTC
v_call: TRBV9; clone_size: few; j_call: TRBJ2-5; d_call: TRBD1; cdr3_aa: CASSASSGGRETQYF; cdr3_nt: TGTGCCAGCAGCGCATCCTCAGGGGGCAGGGAGACCCAGTACTTC
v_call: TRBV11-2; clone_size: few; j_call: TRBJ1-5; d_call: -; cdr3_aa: CASSLDLNQPQHF; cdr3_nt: TGTGCCAGCAGCTTAGACTTAAATCAGCCCCAGCATTTT